The 14 T cell receptor beta chains in this list originate from one sample, sequenced in a study of cytomegalovirus exposure and HLA in healthy donors. Primers for the PCR totalled 60 Vbeta and 13 Jbeta. Clones were sequenced by immunoSEQ multiplex PCR, and TCRdb holds only the in-frame ones, with some missing. Of 180,000 or so clones in the sample, over 60% were seen once. Material for sequencing was PBMCs. The source of these receptors is a female donor in good health and CMV-seronegative.

The chain has TRBV28 and TRBJ2-5; 8 bases align to TRBD2. The CDR3 loop spans 17 amino acids. The ends lost 3 bases at V and 5 bases at J; junction bases unmatched: 14. CDR1 is MDHEN, CDR2 SYDVKM, per germline. The CDR3 DNA follows: TGTGCCAGCAGTTTCCCCGAGAAGGCCCCGGGGGGGGAGACCCAGTACTTC. Encoded protein: CASSFPEKAPGGETQYF.

The chain joins TRBV10-3 to TRBJ2-7, with 7 bases aligning to TRBD1. CDR3 length equals 13 residues. Trimming removed 7 bases from V and 3 bases from J; junction bases left unmatched: 6. Germline V lookup: CDR1 ENHRY, CDR2 SYGVKD. CDR3 DNA: TGTGCCATCAAGTCTACAGGGGTCTACGAGCAGTACTTC. Amino acids: CAIKSTGVYEQYF.

The rearrangement uses TRBV10-3 and TRBJ2-5; D unclear. CDR3 size: 13 residues. CDR1 is ENHRY, CDR2 SYGVKD, per germline. V was cut by 7 bases and J by 2 bases, with 11 bases left in between. DNA for the CDR3: TGTGCCATCAAAAAGACCGGGCAAGAGACCCAGTACTTC. It codes for CAIKKTGQETQYF.

V gene TRBV5-6 combines with J gene TRBJ2-7, with TRBD1 identical over 7 bases. J lost 7 bases, V lost 0 bases, and 10 bases had no gene match. The length of the CDR3 is 15 residues. CDR1 is SGHDT, CDR2 YYEEEE, per germline. The CDR3 here is CASSLGQGTVVEQYF. DNA of the CDR3: TGTGCCAGCAGCTTGGGGCAGGGGACAGTGGTGGAGCAGTACTTC.

The J gene is TRBJ2-1, the V gene TRBV5-1; 9 positions match TRBD2. Germline V gene lookup returns CDR1 SGHRS and CDR2 YFSETQ. The length of the CDR3 is 17 residues. After removal of 0 bases from V and 6 bases from J, the junction contained 10 bases not matched to a gene. CDR3 coding DNA: TGCGCCAGCAGCTTGGCCGCGGCGGGGGGGAGGGTCAATGAGCAGTTCTTC. Its translation is CASSLAAAGGRVNEQFF.

The V and J genes are TRBV7-9 and TRBJ2-7, with 9 bases fitting TRBD2. This CDR3 has 14 amino acids. From germline, CDR1 is SEHNR and CDR2 FQNEAQ (reference sequence). V shed 5 bases and J 6 bases; nucleotides not matched to a gene: 8. CDR3 DNA: TGTGCCAGCAGCCCCTTAGCGGGAGCGGTCGAGCAGTACTTC. It translates to CASSPLAGAVEQYF.

The rearrangement uses TRBV10-3 and TRBJ2-5; no definite D call. This CDR3 comprises 14 residues. From germline, CDR1 is ENHRY and CDR2 SYGVKD. Between the trimmed V and J ends, which lost 3 bases and 5 bases, there was a span of 13 bases. CDR3 region: CAISERQVVETQYF. For the CDR3, the DNA is TGTGCCATCAGTGAACGGCAGGTGGTGGAGACCCAGTACTTC.

This chain connects TRBV9 to TRBJ1-2, with D possibly matching TRBD1 (5 bases). This CDR3 spans 11 amino acids. Germline CDR1 is SGDLS and CDR2 is YYNGEE. Between the trimmed V and J ends, which lost 3 bases and 7 bases, there was a span of 7 bases. The DNA of the CDR3 is TGTGCCAGCAGCGACCAGGGTGGCTACACCTTC. Residues: CASSDQGGYTF.

This chain uses TRBV4-2 with TRBJ2-7; D is perhaps TRBD2 (5 bases). CDR3 size: 16 residues. In germline, CDR1 is LGHNA, CDR2 YNFKEQ. V dropped 2 bases and J dropped 1 base, with 15 bases sitting between them. CDR3 amino acids: CASSQSFTRGSYEQYF. In nucleotides, the CDR3 is TGTGCCAGCAGCCAATCGTTTACTAGAGGTTCCTACGAGCAGTACTTC.

V is TRBV30 and J is TRBJ1-4; D not certain. This CDR3 spans 14 amino acids. V was trimmed by 1 base and J by 8 bases, leaving 14 bases between them. In germline, CDR1 is GTSNPN, CDR2 SVGIG (reference sequence). The CDR3 bases are TGTGCCTGGAGTGGGAGTCAGCGAGCCGAAAAACTGTTTTTT. It translates to CAWSGSQRAEKLFF.

The rearrangement uses TRBV27 and TRBJ1-2; 10 bases fit TRBD1. The V gene's germline CDR1 is MNHEY and CDR2 SMNVEV (reference sequence). Germline trimming cut 3 bases from V and 2 bases from J; bases unmatched to any gene: 6. The CDR3 runs 16 residues. The CDR3 here is CASSLTGGVGNYGYTF. The DNA for the CDR3 is TGTGCCAGCAGTTTGACAGGGGGCGTGGGGAACTATGGCTACACCTTC.

As DNA, the CDR3 is TGTGCCAGCAGCTGCCCCGGGACAGTAAACACCGGGGAGCTGTTTTTT. As protein: CASSCPGTVNTGELFF. The chain couples TRBV7-4 to TRBJ2-2, with TRBD1 matching 7 bases. The germline V gene encodes CDR1 SGHVT and CDR2 SQSDAQ. V shed 4 bases and J 2 bases; nucleotides not matched to a gene: 7. The CDR3 is made up of 16 amino acids.

The chain combines TRBV7-2 with TRBJ2-7, with 8 positions matching TRBD1. In germline, CDR1 is SGHTA, CDR2 FQGNSA. CDR3 size: 17 residues. J was trimmed by 5 bases and V by 1 base; bases with no gene match: 13. The CDR3 here is CASSLVFQGADQDEQYF. The CDR3 DNA sequence: TGTGCCAGCAGCTTAGTTTTTCAGGGGGCAGATCAGGACGAGCAGTACTTC.

The genes are TRBV20-1 and TRBJ1-1; D unresolved. Germline CDR1 and CDR2: DFQATT and SNEGSKA (reference sequence). V was cut by 1 base and J by 4 bases, with 4 bases left in between. The CDR3 consists of 11 residues. The CDR3 DNA reads TGCAGTGCTAGAGCCGGCACTGAAGCTTTCTTT. Translation gives CSARAGTEAFF.